This TCR beta chain was sequenced during a study of blood T cells in healthy people across ages. Regarding the study as a whole: Greater diversity and more naive CD4+ cells were seen in long-lived donors than in aged donors.

The authors ran a second PCR of roughly 6 to 12 cycles using a sample-barcoded 5' primer and a J-beta primer mix. TCRdb re-analysed the 5' RACE reads in MiXCR, keeping a single row per CDR3 protein. The sample shows 850,000 to 1,000,000 distinct CDR3 sequences, around 49% of them seen only once. The V gene's germline CDR1 is DFQATT and CDR2 SNEGSKA (reference sequence). The V end lost 6 bases, the J end lost 6 bases, and 13 bases lay between the germline ends. The CDR3 is 12 residues long. This clonotype came up a few times. Its antigen remains unidentified. The chain employs TRBV20-1 and TRBJ2-3; D gene unclear. The receptor comes from a man under 40 in good health. The specimen was blood. The CDR3 DNA reads as TGCAGTGCCCACATCCTAGGGGATACGCAGTATTTT. It codes for CSAHILGDTQYF.